This is a list of T cell receptor beta chains from one sample in a study of blood T cell repertoires in COVID-19. Generated by immunoSEQ multiplex PCR, the TCRdb table keeps only in-frame clones and is missing some. The table lists about 170,000 clones, around 87% of them singletons, with 2.5% to 3% in the top ten. Sequencing was done on a sample of peripheral blood. These receptors originate from a woman older than 75 with COVID-19, enrolled during active disease. The CDR3 runs from the conserved cysteine through the conserved F or W. The D gene is left open where the match is weak. Size is stated for part of the rows, as once, few or many counts, or as a class when the clone is expanded.

cdr3_nt cdr3_aa d_call clone_size j_call v_call
TGTGCCAGCAGCTCGACAGGGTTTCAGACTGAAGCTTTCTTT CASSSTGFQTEAFF TRBD1 few TRBJ1-1 TRBV5-4
TGTGCCAGCAGTCCTCCCGCACAGGGGTTGTTTGGTTATGGCTACACCTTC CASSPPAQGLFGYGYTF TRBD1 - TRBJ1-2 TRBV28
TGTGCCACCAGTGAGGGGGGGGCAGGGCACAATCAGCCCCAGCATTTT CATSEGGAGHNQPQHF - - TRBJ1-5 TRBV24-1
TGTGCCAGCAGTGAGACAGGGTCGACTAATGAAAAACTGTTTTTT CASSETGSTNEKLFF TRBD1 - TRBJ1-4 TRBV28
TGTGCCAGCAGCTATTCGACAGGGAGGTATAATTCACCCCTCCACTTT CASSYSTGRYNSPLHF TRBD1 - TRBJ1-6 TRBV7-9
TGTGCCAGTAGTATAGGGGCTCCGGGACTAGCGGTAACTCCCTACGAGCAGTACTTC CASSIGAPGLAVTPYEQYF TRBD2 - TRBJ2-7 TRBV19
TGTGCCAGTAGTCCTCACAGCCTAAGCGGGAATTCACCCCTCCACTTT CASSPHSLSGNSPLHF - - TRBJ1-6 TRBV19
TGTGCCAGCAGCTTATACCCTAGCGGGAGGGCGAGAGAGACCCAGTACTTC CASSLYPSGRARETQYF TRBD2 once TRBJ2-5 TRBV7-9
TGTGCCACCAGCAGAGATCGGGATCCGCTTATTGATGGCTACACCTTC CATSRDRDPLIDGYTF - - TRBJ1-2 TRBV15
TGTGCCAGCAGTAGGGCCCCGACAGGGCACGGGGCCAACGTCCTGACTTTC CASSRAPTGHGANVLTF TRBD1 - TRBJ2-6 TRBV27
TGTGCCAGCAGCGGACCAGGGATGGGGCCATATGGCTACACCTTC CASSGPGMGPYGYTF - - TRBJ1-2 TRBV28
TGTGCCAGCAGCCAAGTGAGGGTAGCGGCTGGGGCCAACGTCCTGACTTTC CASSQVRVAAGANVLTF - - TRBJ2-6 TRBV3-1/TRBV3-2
TGTGCCAGCAGCCAAGATTTAGCCGGGGAGCTGTTTTTT CASSQDLAGELFF - - TRBJ2-2 TRBV4-2
TGCGCCAGCAGCCAAGACAGGGTGGGAAATTCACCCCTCCACTTT CASSQDRVGNSPLHF - - TRBJ1-6 TRBV4-1
TGTGCCAGCCCTGACTATCCCTATTGGCTAGCGGGGGGAGGTACGCAGTATTTT CASPDYPYWLAGGGTQYF TRBD2 - TRBJ2-3 TRBV3-1/TRBV3-2
TGTGCCAGCAGCCTAGCCCAGGGGCATACGCAGTATTTT CASSLAQGHTQYF - - TRBJ2-3 TRBV7-3
TGTGCCAGCTCACCAGGACTCCAAGGCGCAGATACGCAGTATTTT CASSPGLQGADTQYF - once TRBJ2-3 TRBV18
TGTGCCAGCAGCGTAGGAGGAGGGATGAACACTGAAGCTTTCTTT CASSVGGGMNTEAFF - - TRBJ1-1 TRBV9
TGTGCCAGCAGCGTAGAAACGGGTCCCCTCCACTTT CASSVETGPLHF - - TRBJ1-6 TRBV9
TGTGCCAGCAGTGAAGGTCGCAGGGGCGCCTACGAGCAGTACTTC CASSEGRRGAYEQYF - - TRBJ2-7 TRBV6-1
TGTGCCAGCAGCTTGGTAGGAGGGAAGGATTCACCCCTCCACTTT CASSLVGGKDSPLHF - - TRBJ1-6 TRBV7-2
TGTGCCAGCAGTGCTCAGGGCCCGGCCCGCGTCCATTTT CASSAQGPARVHF - - TRBJ1-5 TRBV12-3/TRBV12-4
TGCAGTGCTAGTAAAAGTAGCGGGAACTCCAATGAGCAGTTCTTC CSASKSSGNSNEQFF TRBD2 - TRBJ2-1 TRBV20-1
TGTGCCAGCAGTTCCGCAGGGTACGGCTACACCTTC CASSSAGYGYTF - once TRBJ1-2 TRBV6-2/TRBV6-3
TGTGCCAGCAGTCCCGTGGGGGGGACCCATGGCTACACCTTC CASSPVGGTHGYTF - - TRBJ1-2 TRBV6-5
TGTGCCAGCAGCGTATCGGGACAGCCTCAAGAGACCCAGTACTTC CASSVSGQPQETQYF TRBD1 - TRBJ2-5 TRBV9
TGCGCCAGCAGCTCCGGGGGAGGGAACTACGAGCAGTACTTC CASSSGGGNYEQYF TRBD2 - TRBJ2-7 TRBV5-1
TGTGCCAGCAGCGTAGGCCCAGCGGGAGACTCCTACGAGCAGTACTTC CASSVGPAGDSYEQYF TRBD2 - TRBJ2-7 TRBV9
TGTGCCAGCAGGATCTCGCGGGACTCCTACGAGCAGTACTTC CASRISRDSYEQYF - - TRBJ2-7 TRBV7-2
TGTGCCAGCAGTTCTACACAGGGGATCTCCTACAATGAGCAGTTCTTC CASSSTQGISYNEQFF TRBD1 - TRBJ2-1 TRBV6-5
TGTGCCAGCAGGTCCCCTAGCTCTGGAAACACCATATATTTT CASRSPSSGNTIYF - - TRBJ1-3 TRBV28
TGTGCCAGCTCCGTGGGGAGTAGCTCCTATAATTCACCCCTCCACTTT CASSVGSSSYNSPLHF - - TRBJ1-6 TRBV9
TGTGCCAGCAGCTTAGTCGAGAGCAATCAGCCCCAGCATTTT CASSLVESNQPQHF - - TRBJ1-5 TRBV7-2
TGTGCCAGTAGCGTGATATCGACAGTCCTAGGTGGCTACACCTTC CASSVISTVLGGYTF - few TRBJ1-2 TRBV19
TGTGCTAGCAGCTTAGACCGGGGGGATGAGCAGTTCTTC CASSLDRGDEQFF TRBD2 once TRBJ2-1 TRBV7-7
TGTGCCTGGAAGCGGGAGGCGTCCTACGAGCAGTACTTC CAWKREASYEQYF TRBD2 - TRBJ2-7 TRBV30
TGCAGCGTAGGAGGACAGGGGGGCCGCACAGATACGCAGTATTTT CSVGGQGGRTDTQYF TRBD1 - TRBJ2-3 TRBV29-1
TGCGCCAGCATGTCCGGGACAGGGAGTGGAGGCTACACCTTC CASMSGTGSGGYTF TRBD1 - TRBJ1-2 TRBV5-1
TGTGCCAGCAGATATACAGGGAACTATGGCTACACCTTC CASRYTGNYGYTF - - TRBJ1-2 TRBV11-2
TGTGCCAGCAGCCTACAGGGGGATGTCTCACCCCTCCACTTT CASSLQGDVSPLHF TRBD1 - TRBJ1-6 TRBV7-9